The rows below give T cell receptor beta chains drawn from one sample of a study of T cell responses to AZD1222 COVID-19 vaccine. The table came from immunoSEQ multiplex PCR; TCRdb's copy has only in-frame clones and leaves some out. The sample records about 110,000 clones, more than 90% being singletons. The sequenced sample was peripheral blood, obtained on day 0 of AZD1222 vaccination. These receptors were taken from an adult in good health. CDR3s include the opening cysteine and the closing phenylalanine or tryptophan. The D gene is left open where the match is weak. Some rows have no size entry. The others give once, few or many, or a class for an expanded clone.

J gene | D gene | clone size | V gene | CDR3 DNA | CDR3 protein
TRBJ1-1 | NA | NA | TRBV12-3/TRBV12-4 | TGTGCCAGCAGTTTAGGCGTGAACACTGAAGCTTTCTTT | CASSLGVNTEAFF
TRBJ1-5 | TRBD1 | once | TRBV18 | TGTGCCAGCTCTATCCGGGGAACAGGGGGCAGTGGCAATCAGCCCCAGCATTTT | CASSIRGTGGSGNQPQHF
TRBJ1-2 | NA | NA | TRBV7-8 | TGTGCCAGCAGCTTCCGAGTGGGCGAATATGGCTACACCTTC | CASSFRVGEYGYTF
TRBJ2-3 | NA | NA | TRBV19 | TGTGCCAGTAGTCAAGCCCCAGATACGCAGTATTTT | CASSQAPDTQYF
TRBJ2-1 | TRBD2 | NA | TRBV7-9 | TGTGCCAGCAGCAAAGGGACTAGCGGGGGGGCCTTGCAGTTCTTC | CASSKGTSGGALQFF
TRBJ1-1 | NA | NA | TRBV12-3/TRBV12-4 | TGTGCCAGCAGTCTCATGAACACTGAAGCTTTCTTT | CASSLMNTEAFF
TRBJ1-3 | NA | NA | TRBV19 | TGTGCCAGTAGACACGGTGGAAACACCATATATTTT | CASRHGGNTIYF
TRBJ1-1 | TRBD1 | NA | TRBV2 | TGTGCCAGCAGTAATGGACAGGGGGCTTTTGAAGCTTTCTTT | CASSNGQGAFEAFF
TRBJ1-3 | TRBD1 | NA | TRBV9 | TGTGCCAGCAGCTATGACAGGGGTTTTATGGACACCATATATTTT | CASSYDRGFMDTIYF
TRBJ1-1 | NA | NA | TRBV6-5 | TGTGCCAGCAGCCCCCAGGGTTCTGCGAGTGAAGCTTTCTTT | CASSPQGSASEAFF
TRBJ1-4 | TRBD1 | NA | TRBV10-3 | TGTGCCATCAGCAGGGGGTCTAATGAAAAACTGTTTTTT | CAISRGSNEKLFF
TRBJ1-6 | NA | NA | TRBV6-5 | TGTGCCAGCGGCGGGGGGGTTAGCTCACCCCTCCACTTT | CASGGGVSSPLHF
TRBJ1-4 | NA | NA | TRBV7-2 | TGTGCCAGCAGCCCTTTGAGGGGGATCGCAACTAATGAAAAACTGTTTTTT | CASSPLRGIATNEKLFF
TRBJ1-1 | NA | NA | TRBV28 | TGTGCCAGCAGTTACAGGGAAGCCACTGAAGCTTTCTTT | CASSYREATEAFF
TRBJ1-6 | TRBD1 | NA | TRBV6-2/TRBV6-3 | TGTGCCAGCAGTTACTGGAGGACAGGGGTGAATTCACCCCTCCACTTT | CASSYWRTGVNSPLHF
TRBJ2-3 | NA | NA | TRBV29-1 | TGCAGCGTTGCCTATGTGGCTAGGGGCACAGATACGCAGTATTTT | CSVAYVARGTDTQYF
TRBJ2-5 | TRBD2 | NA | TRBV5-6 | TGTGCCAGCAGCTCGGGGGGTCGAGAGACCCAGTACTTC | CASSSGGRETQYF
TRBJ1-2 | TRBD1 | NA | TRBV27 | TGTGCCAGCAGTTTATTGCCAGGGGGCGCGTATGGCTACACCTTC | CASSLLPGGAYGYTF
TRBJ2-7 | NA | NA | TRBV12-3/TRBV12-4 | TGTGCCAGCAGCACCTTGATGGACCACGAGCAGTACTTC | CASSTLMDHEQYF
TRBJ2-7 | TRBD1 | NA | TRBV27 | TGTGCCAGCAGTTTATTGGGACAGGGGGCGTACGAGCAGTACTTC | CASSLLGQGAYEQYF
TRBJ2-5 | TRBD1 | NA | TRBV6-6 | TGTGCCACCGAGGACAGGGGCCAAGAGACCCAGTACTTC | CATEDRGQETQYF
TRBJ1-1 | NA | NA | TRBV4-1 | TGCGCCAGCAGCCAAGCGAATAGAGAAGCTTTCTTT | CASSQANREAFF